The rows below give T cell receptor beta chains drawn from one sample of a study of radiotherapy plus CTLA-4 blockade in lung cancer. TCRdb keeps only in-frame clones here, not all; method: immunoSEQ multiplex PCR. The profile covers some 66,000 clones, with around 86% appearing a single time and less than 5% taken by the ten largest. Sequenced here: peripheral blood, sampled from a patient treated with radiotherapy plus ipilimumab. Receptors originate from a human donor with non-small cell lung cancer who had a partial response to radiotherapy plus ipilimumab. Both conserved end residues are part of each CDR3. Fields, in order: CDR3 protein, CDR3 DNA, J gene, V gene, clone size, D gene. D genes are given only for firm matches. The size entry is marked missing in some rows and otherwise reads once, few, many or a size class.

CASSSRRGETGELFF,TGTGCCAGCAGCTCCCGGCGGGGGGAAACCGGGGAGCTGTTTTTT,TRBJ2-2,TRBV5-4,once,TRBD2
CASSAGVPPSYEQYF,TGCGCCAGCAGCGCCGGGGTCCCACCCTCCTACGAGCAGTACTTC,TRBJ2-7,TRBV5-1,NA,NA
CASSTGGASGTIYF,TGTGCCAGCAGCACAGGGGGCGCCTCCGGCACCATATATTTT,TRBJ1-3,TRBV28,once,TRBD1
CASSLSPPPLRNEQFF,TGTGCCAGCAGTTTAAGCCCTCCCCCGTTGAGGAATGAGCAGTTCTTC,TRBJ2-1,TRBV27,NA,NA
CASSPAAGSGANVLTF,TGTGCCAGCAGCCCCGCAGCAGGGTCCGGGGCCAACGTCCTGACTTTC,TRBJ2-6,TRBV5-6,NA,NA
CASSPQGARGELFF,TGTGCCAGCAGCCCACAGGGGGCGCGGGGGGAGCTGTTTTTT,TRBJ2-2,TRBV2,NA,TRBD1
CASSPPGSRDGEQFF,TGTGCCAGCTCACCACCGGGTAGCCGGGATGGTGAGCAGTTCTTC,TRBJ2-1,TRBV18,once,NA
CASSLSGRKGEQYF,TGTGCCAGCAGCTTAAGCGGGAGGAAAGGAGAGCAGTACTTC,TRBJ2-7,TRBV7-9,NA,TRBD2
CASSESRGTEAFF,TGTGCCAGCAGTGAGTCTAGGGGGACTGAAGCTTTCTTT,TRBJ1-1,TRBV2,NA,NA
CASSLGQVGEQYF,TGCGCCAGCAGCTTGGGCCAGGTCGGCGAGCAGTACTTC,TRBJ2-7,TRBV5-1,NA,NA
CASSSGQGISYEQYF,TGTGCCAGCAGCTCGGGACAGGGAATTTCCTACGAGCAGTACTTC,TRBJ2-7,TRBV28,NA,TRBD1
CASRREPGLGAGELFF,TGTGCCAGCAGACGAGAACCCGGTTTAGGGGCCGGGGAGCTGTTTTTT,TRBJ2-2,TRBV2,few,NA
CAWATPRGKGYNEQFF,TGTGCCTGGGCGACCCCCCGCGGGAAGGGATACAATGAGCAGTTCTTC,TRBJ2-1,TRBV30,NA,NA
CSVDSSGTGPFLTDTQYF,TGCAGCGTTGATTCTTCGGGGACAGGCCCCTTCCTCACAGATACGCAGTATTTT,TRBJ2-3,TRBV29-1,NA,TRBD1
CASSEYQGPLNTEAFF,TGTGCCAGCAGTGAATACCAGGGGCCACTGAACACTGAAGCTTTCTTT,TRBJ1-1,TRBV6-1,NA,NA
CASSLSGAESNQPQHF,TGCGCCAGCAGCTTATCAGGGGCCGAAAGCAATCAGCCCCAGCATTTT,TRBJ1-5,TRBV5-1,NA,NA
CASSLAREQFF,TGTGCCAGCAGCTTGGCCCGTGAGCAGTTCTTC,TRBJ2-1,TRBV11-2,NA,NA
CASSNGQGLYEQYF,TGTGCCAGTAGTAACGGACAGGGACTCTACGAGCAGTACTTC,TRBJ2-7,TRBV19,NA,TRBD1
CASSSPGATLYEQYF,TGCGCCAGCAGCAGCCCAGGGGCCACGCTTTACGAGCAGTACTTC,TRBJ2-7,TRBV5-1,NA,NA
CASSPTGYNYGYTF,TGTGCCAGCAGCCCCACAGGGTATAACTATGGCTACACCTTC,TRBJ1-2,TRBV27,once,NA
CASSPGSGGNQPQHF,TGCGCCAGCAGCCCGGGTAGTGGTGGCAATCAGCCCCAGCATTTT,TRBJ1-5,TRBV5-1,NA,NA
CASSLPQGQPQHF,TGTGCCAGCAGCCTCCCCCAGGGTCAGCCCCAGCATTTT,TRBJ1-5,TRBV21-1,NA,NA
CAIRPGQRAQEQYF,TGTGCCATCAGACCGGGACAGCGGGCACAAGAGCAGTACTTC,TRBJ2-7,TRBV10-3,few,NA
CSVEDLQVDTQYF,TGCAGCGTTGAAGATCTCCAGGTAGATACGCAGTATTTT,TRBJ2-3,TRBV29-1,NA,NA
CASSVGTGFRTDTQYF,TGTGCCAGCAGCGTCGGGACAGGGTTCCGCACAGATACGCAGTATTTT,TRBJ2-3,TRBV5-6,once,TRBD1
CASSHGQSLSTEAFF,TGCGCCAGCAGCCATGGACAGTCTCTAAGCACTGAAGCTTTCTTT,TRBJ1-1,TRBV5-1,NA,NA
CAWKRSGTGELFF,TGTGCCTGGAAACGGTCGGGCACCGGGGAGCTGTTTTTT,TRBJ2-2,TRBV30,few,NA
CASSFLAGGRSEQFF,TGTGCCAGCAGCTTTCTAGCGGGAGGGCGTAGTGAGCAGTTCTTC,TRBJ2-1,TRBV7-3,NA,TRBD2
CASSSSRGQGVGQPQHF,TGTGCCAGCAGTTCTTCCCGAGGACAGGGAGTAGGACAGCCCCAGCATTTT,TRBJ1-5,TRBV28,NA,TRBD1
CASSYLTAHYGYTF,TGTGCCAGCAGCTATCTGACAGCGCACTATGGCTACACCTTC,TRBJ1-2,TRBV5-6,NA,NA
CASSDGGGTEQFF,TGCGCCAGCAGTGATGGAGGGGGCACTGAGCAGTTCTTC,TRBJ2-1,TRBV10-1,NA,NA
CASSRGNDEQYF,TGCGCCAGCAGCAGGGGAAACGACGAGCAGTACTTC,TRBJ2-7,TRBV10-1,NA,NA
CASSSGQGEEQYF,TGTGCCAGCAGTTCGGGACAGGGGGAAGAGCAGTACTTC,TRBJ2-7,TRBV28,NA,TRBD1
CASRDREDQPQHF,TGTGCCAGCCGAGACAGGGAGGATCAGCCCCAGCATTTT,TRBJ1-5,TRBV6-6,NA,TRBD1
CASSWSLNNEQFF,TGTGCCAGCAGCTGGAGCCTGAACAATGAGCAGTTCTTC,TRBJ2-1,TRBV11-2,NA,NA
CSARGANEQFF,TGCAGTGCTAGGGGCGCTAATGAGCAGTTCTTC,TRBJ2-1,TRBV20-1,NA,NA
CASSFNSGTGYYGYTF,TGTGCCAGCAGTTTCAACTCGGGAACAGGGTACTATGGCTACACCTTC,TRBJ1-2,TRBV6-5,NA,NA
CATSRVLAGVNTEAFF,TGTGCCACCAGCAGAGTTTTAGCGGGGGTCAACACTGAAGCTTTCTTT,TRBJ1-1,TRBV15,few,NA
CASSYQAAVTGELFF,TGTGCCAGCAGTTACCAGGCAGCGGTGACCGGGGAGCTGTTTTTT,TRBJ2-2,TRBV6-5,once,NA
CASSPIAGGPSEQYF,TGTGCCAGTAGTCCCATAGCGGGAGGGCCATCCGAGCAGTACTTC,TRBJ2-7,TRBV19,NA,TRBD2
CASSRGESSNIQYF,TGTGCCAGCAGCCGTGGTGAGTCCTCAAACATTCAGTACTTC,TRBJ2-4,TRBV28,NA,NA
CASSSRDKSSVGEAFF,TGTGCCAGCAGTTCCCGGGACAAGAGTTCGGTGGGTGAAGCTTTCTTT,TRBJ1-1,TRBV28,NA,NA
CASSFGQSEGTEAFF,TGTGCCAGCAGCTTCGGACAGTCTGAGGGCACTGAAGCTTTCTTT,TRBJ1-1,TRBV9,NA,NA
CASSPHAPGTDLAKNIQYF,TGTGCCAGCAGCCCCCACGCCCCCGGGACAGATCTAGCCAAAAACATTCAGTACTTC,TRBJ2-4,TRBV21-1,NA,NA
CASSLSGREGEQYF,TGTGCCAGCAGCTTGAGTGGGAGGGAGGGAGAGCAGTACTTC,TRBJ2-7,TRBV7-8,NA,TRBD2
CASIGQGEAFF,TGCGCCAGCATAGGGCAGGGGGAAGCTTTCTTT,TRBJ1-1,TRBV10-1,NA,NA
CASSGISGTPAYEQYF,TGTGCCAGCAGTGGAATCTCCGGGACACCCGCCTACGAGCAGTACTTC,TRBJ2-7,TRBV6-6,once,NA
CASSLGGPEEKLFF,TGCGCCAGCAGCTTGGGGGGGCCGGAGGAAAAACTGTTTTTT,TRBJ1-4,TRBV5-1,NA,NA
CAKSLDSLGETQYF,TGCGCCAAGTCGCTGGACAGTCTTGGGGAGACCCAGTACTTC,TRBJ2-5,TRBV5-1,NA,NA